This entry lists 20 T cell receptor beta chains sequenced from one sample in a study of blood T cell repertoires in COVID-19. This table comes from immunoSEQ multiplex PCR, and its TCRdb copy is limited to in-frame clones, with some not included. Of over 70,000 clones listed, about four fifths are singletons. The sample comprised peripheral blood. These receptors were taken from a man between 65 and 79 years old with COVID-19, enrolled during active disease.

The CDR3 sequence is CASKRDRSSTDTQYF. The CDR3 region has the DNA TGTGCCAGCAAACGGGACAGGAGTAGCACAGATACGCAGTATTTT. The rearrangement links TRBV28 to TRBJ2-3; TRBD1 matches at 8 bases. In germline, CDR1 is MDHEN, CDR2 SYDVKM. The CDR3 length is 15 residues. With 7 bases clipped from V and 0 bases from J, the junction kept 6 bases outside the gene matches. The full variable domain, completed using reference TRBV28 and TRBJ2-3, is DVKVTQSSRYLVKRTGEKVFLECVQDMDHENMFWYRQDPGLGLRLIYFSYDVKMKEKGDIPEGYSVSREKKERFSLILESASTNQTSMYLCASKRDRSSTDTQYFGPGTRLTVL.

The rearrangement uses TRBV3-1 (or the pseudogene TRBV3-2) and TRBJ1-1; D perhaps matches TRBD1 (6 bases). The germline gives CDR1 LGHDT, CDR2 YNNKEL (reference sequence). The CDR3 has 13 amino acids. V lost 8 bases, J lost 0 bases, and 10 bases lay in between. The CDR3 is CASGQPMNTEAFF. Written as DNA, the CDR3 is TGTGCCAGCGGACAGCCGATGAACACTGAAGCTTTCTTT.

This clone has only one observation. The chain couples TRBV13 to TRBJ2-3; 11 bases are shared with TRBD2. Germline V CDR1 and CDR2: PRHDT, FYEKMQ (reference sequence). This CDR3 spans 18 amino acids. The V and J ends lost 5 bases and 4 bases, in that order; junction bases with no gene match: 14. The CDR3 nucleotides read TGTGCCAGCAGCCCCCTGATGCGGCTAGCGGGGGGCCCAGATACGCAGTATTTT. This codes for CASSPLMRLAGGPDTQYF.

This rearrangement joins TRBV5-1 to TRBJ1-5; no clear D gene. Trimming took 0 bases from V and 5 from J, leaving 12 bases between them. The germline CDR1 and CDR2 sequences are SGHRS and YFSETQ. CDR3 size: 15 residues. The CDR3 DNA follows: TGCGCCAGCAGCTTGGAATTTGGGCCTGATCAGCCCCAGCATTTT. It is translated as CASSLEFGPDQPQHF.

The J gene is TRBJ1-1, the V gene TRBV19; 9 bases are shared with TRBD1. Germline lookup yields CDR1 LNHDA and CDR2 SQIVND (reference sequence). V lost 4 bases and J lost 5; bases outside the gene matches: 5. This CDR3 has 14 amino acids. CDR3: CASSTGDRETEAFF. The CDR3 DNA reads as TGTGCCAGTAGTACCGGGGACAGGGAAACTGAAGCTTTCTTT.

This sequence joins TRBV5-1 and TRBJ1-2, with a weak D call TRBD1 (6 bases). The germline V and J ends were trimmed by 0 bases and 6 bases, with 6 bases remaining between them. The CDR3 totals 12 residues. Germline V CDR1 and CDR2: SGHRS, YFSETQ. CDR3 residues: CASSLAGDGYTF. DNA for the CDR3: TGCGCCAGCAGCTTGGCAGGGGATGGCTACACCTTC.

This chain uses TRBV11-2 with TRBJ2-3, with TRBD2 identical over 9 bases. The length of the CDR3 is 12 residues. Trimming removed 5 bases from V and 14 bases from J; junction bases left unmatched: 8. Germline loops: CDR1 SGHAT, CDR2 FQNNGV. Here the CDR3 reads CASSPTGTSSYF. The CDR3 DNA follows: TGTGCCAGCAGCCCAACCGGGACTAGCTCGTATTTT.

The gene calls are TRBV4-1 and TRBJ1-1; D unclear. Germline V lookup: CDR1 MGHRA, CDR2 YSYEKL. The CDR3 contains 15 residues. Trimming removed 6 bases at V and 8 bases at J, with 22 bases between. The CDR3 region has the DNA TGCGCCAGCAGACTCTCCCAGTCCCCGGGTTTGGAAGCTTTCTTT. As protein: CASRLSQSPGLEAFF.

V usage is TRBV2 and J usage is TRBJ2-7, with D maybe TRBD1 (5 bases). The CDR3 runs to 14 residues. Germline V gives CDR1 SNHLY, CDR2 FYNNEI. The V and J ends lost 8 bases and 0 bases respectively, with 14 bases between them. The CDR3 nucleotides read TGTGCCAGCGGAACACAGGATTTCTCCTACGAGCAGTACTTC. Its translation: CASGTQDFSYEQYF.

This sequence joins TRBV11-2 and TRBJ1-1; D may be TRBD1 (5 bases). Germline lookup yields CDR1 SGHAT and CDR2 FQNNGV. The CDR3 has 15 residues. V lost 2 bases and J 0 bases, leaving 10 bases between the germline ends. CDR3 region: CASSLRQTVNTEAFF. The CDR3, as DNA: TGTGCCAGCAGCTTAAGACAGACAGTGAACACTGAAGCTTTCTTT.

This clone was found once. This chain joins TRBV5-6 and TRBJ1-2; no firm D call. Germline V gives CDR1 SGHDT, CDR2 YYEEEE. The CDR3 consists of 16 residues. V was trimmed by 0 bases and J by 8 bases, leaving 20 bases between them. The CDR3 reads CASSLDQNRGSGGYTF. The DNA of the CDR3 is TGTGCCAGCAGCTTGGATCAAAATCGGGGAAGTGGGGGCTACACCTTC.

The chain employs TRBV20-1 and TRBJ2-7, with 9 bases that match TRBD1. CDR3 length: 14 residues. The germline V gene encodes CDR1 DFQATT and CDR2 SNEGSKA (reference sequence). V dropped 3 bases and J dropped 5; count of bases not matched to a gene: 8. The CDR3 nucleotides read TGCAGTGCTAGTCCCGCGGGACAGGGAAACGAGCAGTACTTC. Its protein product is CSASPAGQGNEQYF.

This rearrangement joins TRBV30 to TRBJ1-2, with TRBD1 identical over 7 bases. Trimming removed 5 bases from V and 4 bases from J; junction bases left unmatched: 13. The germline V gene encodes CDR1 GTSNPN and CDR2 SVGIG (reference sequence). The CDR3 sequence is 15 residues long. CDR3 nucleotide sequence: TGTGCCTGGGGGCAGGGGACAGCCCTTTTCTATGGCTACACCTTC. This encodes CAWGQGTALFYGYTF.

The chain joins TRBV11-3 to TRBJ1-2; 7 positions agree with TRBD1. Per germline, CDR1 SGHNT and CDR2 YENEEA. J gave up 4 bases and V 1 base, and 3 bases lay outside the gene matches. CDR3 size: 14 residues. CDR3 DNA sequence: TGTGCCAGCAGCTTAGGGACAGGAGGCTATGGCTACACCTTC. Translating it yields CASSLGTGGYGYTF.

The chain recombines TRBV3-1 (or the pseudogene TRBV3-2) with TRBJ1-5; D remains ambiguous. This CDR3 has 14 residues. Per germline, CDR1 LGHDT and CDR2 YNNKEL (reference sequence). V was cut by 11 bases and J by 4 bases, with 18 bases left in between. The CDR3 here is CAFSHESRNQPQHF. CDR3 nucleotide sequence: TGTGCCTTCTCCCACGAGTCGCGTAATCAGCCCCAGCATTTT.

The count of this clone is one. This sequence joins TRBV7-9 and TRBJ2-7, with TRBD2 identical over 14 bases. The CDR3 contains 16 residues. The germline V gene encodes CDR1 SEHNR and CDR2 FQNEAQ (reference sequence). Losses at the gene ends were 1 base for V and 5 bases for J; bases not matched to a gene: 4. CDR3 nucleotide sequence: TGTGCCAGCAGCTTAGTTGGGACTAGCGGGAGCGACGAGCAGTACTTC. This sequence encodes CASSLVGTSGSDEQYF.

The V call is TRBV29-1, the J call TRBJ1-2; 8 nucleotides match TRBD1. V lost 6 bases, J lost 4 bases, and 7 bases stayed unmatched. The CDR3 sequence is 13 residues long. Per the germline V gene, CDR1 is SQVTM and CDR2 is ANQGSEA. The CDR3 sequence is CSVDQGAGYGYTF. Written as DNA, the CDR3 is TGCAGCGTAGATCAGGGGGCTGGCTATGGCTACACCTTC.

This rearrangement joins TRBV2 to TRBJ1-1, with 9 bases lining up with TRBD1. V gave up 7 bases and J gave up 7 bases; unmatched junction bases: 7. Germline V CDR1 and CDR2: SNHLY, FYNNEI. The CDR3 is made up of 13 amino acids. CDR3 coding DNA: TGTGCCAGCAAAGCCGGGACAGGGTTTGAAGCTTTCTTT. Protein: CASKAGTGFEAFF. The variable domain in full, completed from reference TRBV2 and TRBJ1-1, reads EPEVTQTPSHQVTQMGQEVILRCVPISNHLYFYWYRQILGQKVEFLVSFYNNEISEKSEIFDDQFSVERPDGSNFTLKIRSTKLEDSAMYFCASKAGTGFEAFFGQGTRLTVV.

CDR3 sequence (DNA): TGTGCCTGGAGTGTAAAGGGTGGCCTAGCGGTGTACAATGAGCAGTTCTTC. Its translation is CAWSVKGGLAVYNEQFF. The chain has TRBV30 and TRBJ2-1, with TRBD2 matching 7 bases. Germline V gene sequence: CDR1 GTSNPN, CDR2 SVGIG (reference sequence). V gave up 0 bases and J gave up 4 bases; unmatched junction bases: 12. The CDR3 sequence is 17 residues long.

The chain couples TRBV5-4 to TRBJ1-2, with TRBD1 identical over 11 bases. This CDR3 comprises 17 residues. The V and J ends lost 0 bases and 3 bases, in that order; junction bases with no gene match: 7. Looked up from germline, CDR1 is SGHNT and CDR2 is YYREEE (reference sequence). CDR3 in amino acids: CASSLAGGTGGDYGYTF. CDR3 sequence (DNA): TGTGCCAGCAGCTTGGCCGGCGGGACAGGGGGAGACTATGGCTACACCTTC.